This TCR beta chain was captured by sequencing in a study of blood T cell repertoires in COVID-19. Study at large: Sites in the United States, Italy and Spain provided acute and convalescent COVID-19 samples. PBMCs, B-cell-depleted T cells, or T cells were the source of the cDNA or gDNA that made up the material.

Per the original methods: Reference gene primer amplification in the assay estimated nucleated cell counts. TCRdb's table, derived via immunoSEQ multiplex PCR, lists solely in-frame clones and lacks some. V, J and clone size reflect that table, while D and trimming were determined from the DNA. The sample consists of over 200,000 clones, about four fifths of them appearing once. CDR1 is SGHDT, CDR2 YYEEEE, per germline. The CDR3 sequence is 13 residues long. V gave up 2 bases and J gave up 8 bases, with 11 bases separating them. This chain joins TRBV5-6 and TRBJ2-1; no clear D gene. This receptor was obtained from a woman aged 40 to 49 with active or convalescent COVID-19. The source material was peripheral blood. The CDR3 sequence: CASSFRLSHEQFF. The DNA of the CDR3 is TGTGCCAGCAGCTTCCGACTTTCCCATGAGCAGTTCTTC.